This note documents a single T cell receptor (beta chain) sequence. The sample is drawn from a study of cytomegalovirus exposure and HLA in healthy donors. 60 Vbeta and 13 Jbeta primers were used in PCR. The method was immunoSEQ multiplex PCR; TCRdb's version includes in-frame clones alone and lacks a portion of them. This sample yields approximately 270,000 clones, of which 80% are seen a single time; approximately 0.3% belongs to the top ten. This sequence was found in a girl aged 2-9 years in good health and CMV-seronegative. Sequencing was done on a sample of PBMCs.

The DNA for the CDR3 is TGTGCCAGCAGGGACAGGGGGTTATCTGAAGCTTTCTTT. This sequence encodes CASRDRGLSEAFF. V gene TRBV7-8 combines with J gene TRBJ1-1; 10 nucleotides line up with TRBD1. CDR3 size: 13 residues. Germline CDR1 and CDR2: SGHVS and FQNEAQ. V lost 6 bases to trimming and J lost 6 bases; unmatched junction nucleotides: 4. Full variable domain (rest looked up from reference TRBV7-8 and TRBJ1-1): GAGVSQSPRYKVAKRGQDVALRCDPISGHVSLFWYQQALGQGPEFLTYFQNEAQLDKSGLPSDRFFAERPEGSVSTLKIQRTQQEDSAVYLCASRDRGLSEAFFGQGTRLTVV.